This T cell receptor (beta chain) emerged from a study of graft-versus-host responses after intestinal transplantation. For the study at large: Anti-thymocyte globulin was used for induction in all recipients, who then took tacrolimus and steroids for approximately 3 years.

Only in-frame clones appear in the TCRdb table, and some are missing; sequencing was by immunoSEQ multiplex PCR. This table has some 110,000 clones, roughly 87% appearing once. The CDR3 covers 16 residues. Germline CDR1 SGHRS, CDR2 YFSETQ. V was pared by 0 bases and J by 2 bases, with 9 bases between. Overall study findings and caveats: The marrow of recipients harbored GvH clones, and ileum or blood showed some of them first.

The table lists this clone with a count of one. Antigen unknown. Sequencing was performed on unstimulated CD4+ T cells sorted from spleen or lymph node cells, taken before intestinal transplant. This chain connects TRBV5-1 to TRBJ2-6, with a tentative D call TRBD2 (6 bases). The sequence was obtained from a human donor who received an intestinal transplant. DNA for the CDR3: TGCGCCAGCAGCTTGGGGCGGGACCCTGGGGCCAACGTCCTGACTTTC. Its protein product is CASSLGRDPGANVLTF.